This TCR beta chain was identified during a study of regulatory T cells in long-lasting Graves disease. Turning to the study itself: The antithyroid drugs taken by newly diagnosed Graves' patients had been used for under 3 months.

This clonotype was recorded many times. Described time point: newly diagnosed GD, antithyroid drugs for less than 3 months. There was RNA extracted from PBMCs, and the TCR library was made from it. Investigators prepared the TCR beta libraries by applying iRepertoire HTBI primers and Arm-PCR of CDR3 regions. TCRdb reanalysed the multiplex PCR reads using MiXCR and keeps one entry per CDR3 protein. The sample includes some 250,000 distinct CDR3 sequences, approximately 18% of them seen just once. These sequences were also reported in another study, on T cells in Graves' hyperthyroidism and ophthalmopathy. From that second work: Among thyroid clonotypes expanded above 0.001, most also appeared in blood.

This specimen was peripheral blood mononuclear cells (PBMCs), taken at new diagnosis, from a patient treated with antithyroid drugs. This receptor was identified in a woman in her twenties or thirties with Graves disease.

CDR3 DNA: TGTGCCAGCAGCTACGACAGGGGCCTACTCTCCTACGAGCAGTACTTC. Encoded protein: CASSYDRGLLSYEQYF. The chain combines TRBV5-5 with TRBJ2-7; 8 bases align to TRBD1. Germline lookup yields CDR1 SGHKS and CDR2 YYEKEE (reference sequence). J was trimmed by 0 bases and V by 3 bases; bases with no gene match: 8. The CDR3 spans 16 residues.